This TCR beta chain was sequenced in a study of glioma-infiltrating T cells after dendritic cell vaccination (dated by TCRdb to 2016 to 2018). Study-level background: Of the 15 or so glioblastoma patients in the cohort, all drawn from Phase I and II dendritic cell vaccination trials, 9 were newly diagnosed and 6 had recurrent disease. Between the early 2000s and the early 2010s, the patients were given dendritic cell vaccination pulsed with autologous tumor lysate. TCR sequencing metrics, including TIL content and tumor-blood repertoire overlap, were correlated with survival after dendritic cell vaccination. In glioblastoma patients vaccinated with dendritic cells, deep sequencing of TCR beta CDR3 regions served to measure the amount of tumor-infiltrating lymphocytes and to compare repertoires between tumor and blood. Three intradermal dendritic cell vaccine injections were administered to patients at biweekly intervals in the arm below the axilla. The vaccine consisted of monocyte-derived dendritic cells cultured seven to eight days with IL-4 and GM-CSF, then pulsed overnight with autologous tumor lysate.

Overall results and qualifications from the work: TCR clonality showed no direct relationship with survival, which suggests that a diverse polyclonal response may matter. The response model built on TCR overlap across three groups was characterized as speculative, with prospective validation still needed. The cohort was small and heterogeneous, few patients had complete blood and tumor sets, and even fewer had initial-recurrent tumor pairs. After dendritic cell vaccination, a higher estimated pretreatment TIL content predicted longer time to progression and overall survival.

The immunoSEQ assay amplified TCRB CDR3 regions from roughly 2.1 micrograms of genomic DNA, or from all available DNA when less than that amount was available. The multiplex PCR employed 60 forward primers targeting TCR V beta segments and 13 reverse primers targeting J beta segments. To estimate reads per starting template, synthetic control templates were spiked into each sample at limiting dilution. Reads of 87 bp were generated by sequencing on the Illumina HiSeq System. As for the original processing: PCR and sequencing errors were removed by a nearest neighbor algorithm that merged closely related sequences. TCR overlap was defined as the percentage of unique tumor TCR beta sequences that were also present in the same patient's peripheral blood. TCRdb re-hosts the immuneACCESS table, in-frame sequences only. Its copies lack some clones; in the studies checked, an unresolved V gene accounts for under half of them, and the cause for the rest is not known. That table furnishes V, J and clone size, whereas the DNA furnished D and trimming. Recorded for this sample are about 95,000 clones; 85% of them occurred a single time. Of the sample, under 3% is held by the ten largest clones.

Patients were selected on the basis of adequate residual fresh-frozen tumor tissue and more than two years of available survival data. Molecular status otherwise varied across the glioblastoma patients, but none of them carried an isocitrate dehydrogenase mutation. PBMC were collected before vaccination, two weeks after the third vaccination, and at tumor progression if tumor progression occurred. The Qiagen DNeasy Blood extraction Kit was used for extraction of genomic DNA. Comment on this clone: Its antigen remains unidentified. Base qualities are missing; no much larger clone stands one base away.

CDR3 length: 13 amino acids, cysteine to phenylalanine. Only CDR3 DNA is held: 39 bases, read in frame from base 1. Based on the germline V gene (reference sequence), the CDR1 and CDR2 sequences are LNHDA and SQIVND. V and J lose 8 bases and 5 bases, and a span of 15 bases separates them. The sequences come from blood, collected before dendritic cell vaccination. Recombination connected TRBV19 to TRBJ1-2; D gene: possibly TRBD1, on 6 matching bases. This TCR derives from a human donor with glioblastoma. The sequence in DNA is TGTGCCAGTGAACAGGGTGCCAAGTATGGCTACACCTTC. Protein translation: CASEQGAKYGYTF.